These 29 T cell receptor beta chains were sequenced from one sample in a study of shared clonotypes between healthy human individuals. Libraries were prepared by immunoSEQ multiplex PCR; TCRdb keeps only in-frame clonotypes and omits some of them. The sample contains hundreds of thousands of clones, 90% to 96% of which appear only once. What was sequenced was naive CD4+ T cells sorted from blood. The subset was: CD45RA+ positively selected. These TCRs come from a woman aged 25 to 39 in good health.

V is TRBV28 and J is TRBJ1-5; D might be TRBD1 (5 bases). Trimming removed 6 bases at V and 6 bases at J, with 9 bases between. Germline lookup yields CDR1 MDHEN and CDR2 SYDVKM. This CDR3 has 12 amino acids. CDR3 coding DNA: TGTGCCAGCAGAACAGGAGGTCAGCCCCAGCATTTT. Residues: CASRTGGQPQHF.

This rearrangement joins TRBV19 to TRBJ2-5; 10 bases align to TRBD2. CDR1 and CDR2 from the germline V gene are LNHDA and SQIVND (reference sequence). The trim removed 5 bases at V and 5 bases at J, leaving 8 bases unmatched. The CDR3 spans 15 residues. This CDR3 reads CASSVLAGEGETQYF. CDR3 coding DNA: TGTGCCAGTAGTGTTCTAGCGGGAGAAGGGGAGACCCAGTACTTC.

This clone was observed a single time. The gene calls are TRBV6-6 and TRBJ2-1, with 8 nucleotides matching TRBD1. The germline V gene encodes CDR1 MNHNY and CDR2 SVGAGI (reference sequence). V lost 3 bases and J lost 5; bases outside the gene matches: 6. The CDR3 totals 15 residues. The CDR3 DNA is TGTGCCAGCAGTTATGGGCAGGGGGCCCACAATGAGCAGTTCTTC. Protein sequence: CASSYGQGAHNEQFF.

CDR3 protein: CASTAGSGATYEQYF. The CDR3, as DNA: TGTGCCAGTACGGCCGGCAGCGGGGCAACCTACGAGCAGTACTTC. The chain links TRBV19 to TRBJ2-7; 7 bases agree with TRBD2. The germline gives CDR1 LNHDA, CDR2 SQIVND (reference sequence). CDR3 length: 15 residues. V lost 7 bases, J lost 2 bases, and 11 bases stayed unmatched.

The chain links TRBV7-3 to TRBJ2-2, with TRBD2 matching over 8 bases. This CDR3 contains 16 residues. With V trimmed by 5 bases and J by 6 bases, 11 bases remained unmatched. Per germline, CDR1 SGHTA and CDR2 FQGTGA. CDR3 amino acids: CASSPVAGGLPGELFF. The CDR3 DNA reads TGTGCCAGCAGCCCCGTTGCGGGAGGACTCCCCGGGGAGCTGTTTTTT.

This chain links TRBV18 with TRBJ1-1; TRBD1 aligns across 11 bases. CDR1 is KGHSH and CDR2 is LQKENI in the germline V gene. V lost 3 bases and J lost 3; bases outside the gene matches: 3. The CDR3 loop spans 15 amino acids. The CDR3 region has the DNA TGTGCCAGCTCACCCCTGGGACAGGGGGACACTGAAGCTTTCTTT. The encoded protein is CASSPLGQGDTEAFF.

The CDR3 loop reads CASSVGGLTTDTQYF. The CDR3 DNA reads TGTGCCAGCAGTGTCGGGGGACTTACCACAGATACGCAGTATTTT. This chain joins TRBV6-1 and TRBJ2-3; tentative D call: TRBD2 (6 bases). V was clipped by 4 bases and J by 2 bases, with 13 bases between them. The CDR3 covers 15 residues. Germline V gives CDR1 MNHNS, CDR2 SASEGT.

The chain combines TRBV19 with TRBJ2-2; 8 nucleotides align to TRBD2. The CDR3 runs to 16 residues. Germline lookup yields CDR1 LNHDA and CDR2 SQIVND (reference sequence). J was trimmed by 5 bases and V by 7 bases; bases with no gene match: 12. The CDR3 nucleotides are TGTGCCAGTACTCGAAGGGCCCCTAGCGGGACCGGGGAGCTGTTTTTT. It is translated as CASTRRAPSGTGELFF.

The chain employs TRBV18 and TRBJ1-5, with 9 bases identical to TRBD1. Germline CDR1 is KGHSH and CDR2 is LQKENI. The CDR3 covers 15 residues. V shed 3 bases, J shed 4 bases, and the junction held 4 bases outside the gene matches. Here the CDR3 DNA reads TGTGCCAGCTCACCTACAGGGGGCCATAATCAGCCCCAGCATTTT. It yields the protein CASSPTGGHNQPQHF.

The chain joins TRBV5-4 to TRBJ1-2; D may be TRBD1 (6 bases). CDR1 and CDR2 (germline): SGHNT, YYREEE (reference sequence). Trimming cost V 1 base and J 4 bases, with 14 bases left between them. This CDR3 has 15 residues. This chain's CDR3 is CASSLRAGESYGYTF. The DNA of the CDR3 is TGTGCCAGCAGCTTGCGGGCAGGGGAGAGCTATGGCTACACCTTC.

The gene calls are TRBV10-3 and TRBJ2-2, with a weak D call TRBD2 (5 bases). Germline loops: CDR1 ENHRY, CDR2 SYGVKD. CDR3 length: 12 amino acids. Trimming stripped 10 bases from V and 6 bases from J, with 12 bases between. The CDR3 DNA reads TGTGCCACGAGGTCGGGGTCCGGGGAGCTGTTTTTT. Residues: CATRSGSGELFF.

The table lists this clone with a count of one. The CDR3 DNA follows: TGCGCCAGCAGCCAACCGGCACAGGGCATTGGTTCACCCCTCCACTTT. Encoded protein: CASSQPAQGIGSPLHF. The chain joins TRBV4-1 to TRBJ1-6, with a weak D call TRBD1 (6 bases). V was clipped by 2 bases and J by 9 bases, with 17 bases between them. CDR1 and CDR2 from the germline V gene are MGHRA and YSYEKL. The CDR3 contains 16 residues.

The rearrangement uses TRBV29-1 and TRBJ2-3; 10 bases map to TRBD1. V was pared by 4 bases and J by 3 bases, with 7 bases of the junction left unmatched. CDR3 length equals 15 residues. From germline, CDR1 is SQVTM and CDR2 ANQGSEA. CDR3 in DNA: TGCAGCGTTGGACTGACAGGGGGCTTTACAGATACGCAGTATTTT. Translating gives CSVGLTGGFTDTQYF.

This clone was found once. The chain has TRBV6-6 and TRBJ2-5; 8 nucleotides align to TRBD1. CDR3 size: 13 residues. The germline gives CDR1 MNHNY, CDR2 SVGAGI (reference sequence). V was clipped by 5 bases and J by 11 bases; unmatched bases: 10. CDR3 DNA: TGTGCCAGCAGTAAACAGGGGGTAGTAGAGCAGTACTTC. Protein sequence: CASSKQGVVEQYF.

The rearrangement uses TRBV7-9 and TRBJ1-5, with 9 positions matching TRBD1. This CDR3 has 14 amino acids. Trimming cost V 3 bases and J 6 bases; bases outside gene matches: 3. The germline V gene has CDR1 SEHNR and CDR2 FQNEAQ (reference sequence). The DNA of the CDR3 is TGTGCCAGCAGCTTCGGGACAGGGTTTCAGCCCCAGCATTTT. This encodes CASSFGTGFQPQHF.

The V gene is TRBV6-5, the J gene TRBJ2-1, with D possibly matching TRBD2 (7 bases). Germline V gene data show CDR1 as MNHEY and CDR2 as SVGAGI. The CDR3 runs to 15 residues. V dropped 7 bases and J dropped 2 bases, with 15 bases sitting between them. CDR3 nucleotide sequence: TGTGCCAGCACCGGATGGGGGGGGCCCTACAATGAGCAGTTCTTC. Its translation is CASTGWGGPYNEQFF.

This chain links TRBV28 with TRBJ2-7, with 9 bases lining up with TRBD2. Germline trimming cut 1 base from V and 1 base from J; bases unmatched to any gene: 5. The CDR3 totals 16 residues. The germline CDR1 and CDR2 sequences are MDHEN and SYDVKM. CDR3 sequence (DNA): TGTGCCAGCAGTTTATTCCCTAGCGGGGCATCCTACGAGCAGTACTTC. Translation gives CASSLFPSGASYEQYF.

The chain links TRBV29-1 to TRBJ2-7; 13 nucleotides align to TRBD2. Germline CDR1 reads SQVTM; CDR2 reads ANQGSEA. V gave up 0 bases and J gave up 1 base; unmatched junction bases: 0. CDR3 length equals 15 residues. CDR3: CSVEELAGGSYEQYF. The DNA for the CDR3 is TGCAGCGTTGAAGAACTAGCGGGAGGGTCCTACGAGCAGTACTTC.

V gene TRBV6-1 combines with J gene TRBJ1-2, with D unclear. The CDR3 is 13 amino acids. Germline V gives CDR1 MNHNS, CDR2 SASEGT. V dropped 3 bases and J dropped 2 bases, with 7 bases sitting between them. This chain's CDR3 is CASSELGNYGYTF. CDR3 nucleotide sequence: TGTGCCAGCAGTGAGTTAGGGAACTATGGCTACACCTTC.

V is TRBV28 and J is TRBJ1-2, with D hard to call. The CDR3 covers 12 residues. In germline, CDR1 is MDHEN, CDR2 SYDVKM. V was shortened by 1 base and J by 10 bases, with 10 bases between the two germline ends. The DNA for the CDR3 is TGTGCCAGCAGTTTATTTGATCTCGTCTACACCTTC. The encoded protein is CASSLFDLVYTF.

The chain has TRBV29-1 and TRBJ2-7, with D tentatively TRBD1 (5 bases). The CDR3 has 12 amino acids. CDR1 and CDR2 (germline): SQVTM, ANQGSEA. V lost 1 base, J lost 2 bases, and 6 bases lay in between. The CDR3 protein is CSVEVDTYEQYF. In DNA, the CDR3 is TGCAGCGTTGAAGTGGACACCTACGAGCAGTACTTC.

This chain joins TRBV5-1 and TRBJ2-2; the D gene is possibly TRBD1 (5 bases). CDR3 length: 15 amino acids. V lost 3 bases to trimming and J lost 3 bases, with 12 bases between them. Germline CDR1 SGHRS, CDR2 YFSETQ. CDR3 DNA: TGCGCCAGCAGCTCAAGACAGAGCTACACCGGGGAGCTGTTTTTT. It is translated as CASSSRQSYTGELFF.

The J gene is TRBJ1-1, the V gene TRBV15; no clear D. Trimming took off 3 bases at V and 1 base at J, with 12 bases between the two ends. Germline V gene data show CDR1 as LNHNV and CDR2 as YYDKDF (reference sequence). The CDR3 contains 15 residues. CDR3 in amino acids: CATSRVSMGNTEAFF. The CDR3 nucleotides read TGTGCCACCAGCAGGGTCTCGATGGGGAACACTGAAGCTTTCTTT.

The chain uses TRBV2 and TRBJ2-2; D not certain. V was clipped by 8 bases and J by 6 bases, with 13 bases between them. The CDR3 is 13 amino acids. Germline assignment: CDR1 SNHLY and CDR2 FYNNEI. CDR3 sequence (DNA): TGTGCCAGCGGCGTGGAGAGCTCCGGGGAGCTGTTTTTT. It translates to CASGVESSGELFF.

This chain links TRBV30 with TRBJ1-1; no clear D gene. The germline V gene has CDR1 GTSNPN and CDR2 SVGIG (reference sequence). This CDR3 spans 14 amino acids. Trimming left V 3 bases short and J 5 bases short, with 16 bases between. The CDR3 loop is CAWRLGGRETEAFF. CDR3 nucleotides: TGTGCCTGGAGGTTAGGAGGGCGGGAGACTGAAGCTTTCTTT.

This chain joins TRBV19 and TRBJ2-3; D might be TRBD1 (7 bases). Trimming took 0 bases from V and 5 from J, leaving 9 bases between them. From germline, CDR1 is LNHDA and CDR2 SQIVND (reference sequence). The CDR3 loop spans 14 amino acids. CDR3 amino acids: CASSIDQGGDTQYF. In nucleotides, the CDR3 is TGTGCCAGTAGTATAGACCAGGGGGGAGATACGCAGTATTTT.

The V call is TRBV5-5, the J call TRBJ2-7, with a tentative D call TRBD2 (6 bases). CDR1 SGHKS and CDR2 YYEKEE come from the germline V gene (reference sequence). The V gene lost 2 bases and the J gene lost 0 bases, with 12 bases spanning the gap. The CDR3 runs 15 residues. CDR3 sequence reads: CASSFGGLSSYEQYF. In DNA form, the CDR3 reads TGTGCCAGCAGCTTTGGCGGACTAAGCTCCTACGAGCAGTACTTC.

This clone was seen more than once but under ten times. The chain links TRBV30 to TRBJ1-1; tentative D call: TRBD1 (6 bases). Germline-derived CDR1 and CDR2 are GTSNPN and SVGIG (reference sequence). CDR3 length: 12 residues. The V and J ends lost 4 bases and 7 bases respectively, with 13 bases between them. The CDR3 DNA follows: TGTGCCTGGACGGTCCACAGGGATGAAGCTTTCTTT. This gives the protein CAWTVHRDEAFF.

A single count supports this clone. V is TRBV6-1 and J is TRBJ1-1; 7 positions agree with TRBD1. Germline lookup yields CDR1 MNHNS and CDR2 SASEGT. The CDR3 is 15 amino acids. V lost 8 bases, J lost 0 bases, and 9 bases stayed unmatched. CDR3 protein: CASRGQATMNTEAFF. The CDR3 coding sequence is TGTGCCAGCCGCGGACAGGCTACCATGAACACTGAAGCTTTCTTT.